The sequence of this T cell receptor beta chain was determined in a study of CD8 T cells in Susac syndrome. The RNA input was roughly 0.45 to 1 ug, and it was reverse transcribed with random hexamers. Amplification of TCR beta CDR3 by immunoSEQ multiplex PCR spanned 54 Vbeta and 13 Jbeta. TCRdb ran MiXCR on the immunoSEQ multiplex PCR reads and lists one entry per CDR3 protein. The top ten hold over 0.07% of the sample, which has 140,000 to 150,000 distinct CDR3 sequences, around 94% seen once. Germline loops: CDR1 SGDLS, CDR2 YYNGEE. Between the trimmed V and J ends, which lost 2 bases and 0 bases, there was a span of 11 bases. The CDR3 sequence is 15 residues long. The sequenced target, TCR beta, came from blood CD8+ and CD4+ T cells. Healthy donors, matched for age and sex, constituted the control group. Isolation of CD8+ and CD4+ T cells was performed negatively, whereas enrichment of TEMRA cells was done by FACS.

This clonotype originated in a human donor in good health. Sequenced: CD4+ T cells from PBMCs. The chain uses TRBV9 and TRBJ1-2, with D perhaps matching TRBD1 (5 bases). The CDR3 sequence: CASSVSTAANYGYTF. The CDR3 nucleotides are TGTGCCAGCAGCGTTTCGACAGCAGCTAACTATGGCTACACCTTC.